Following are 16 T cell receptor beta chains from one sample sequenced in a study of T-cell reconstitution after alpha-beta-depleted transplantation in children. Preparing the TCRbeta library involved the use of unique molecular identifiers. TCRdb reanalysed the PCR reads using MiXCR and keeps one entry per CDR3 protein. In the table there are just under 550,000 distinct CDR3 sequences, about a sixth of which are singletons. The source material was PBMCs from the stem cell graft donor, sampled from the stem cell graft. The receptors originated from a human donor who donated a stem cell graft to a child with acute lymphoblastic leukemia.

J is TRBJ2-1 and V is TRBV3-1, with 10 bases matching TRBD2. CDR1 and CDR2 from the germline V gene are LGHDT and YNNKEL (reference sequence). V was pared by 10 bases and J by 6 bases, with 12 bases of the junction left unmatched. The CDR3 is made up of 15 amino acids. The CDR3 reads CATSGAGGPANEQFF. Here the CDR3 DNA reads TGTGCCACTTCGGGAGCGGGAGGGCCTGCCAATGAGCAGTTCTTC.

In its sample, this clonotype was seen a few times. The chain is built from TRBV20-1 and TRBJ1-5, with 7 bases that match TRBD1. The CDR3 contains 14 residues. Per the germline V gene, CDR1 is DFQATT and CDR2 is SNEGSKA (reference sequence). V shed 3 bases and J 4 bases; nucleotides not matched to a gene: 6. CDR3 sequence: CSASPGTENQPQHF. The CDR3 bases are TGCAGTGCTAGTCCCGGGACAGAAAATCAGCCCCAGCATTTT.

The V call is TRBV15, the J call TRBJ2-3, with 10 positions matching TRBD2. The trim removed 0 bases at V and 4 bases at J, leaving 10 bases unmatched. Germline CDR1 reads LNHNV; CDR2 reads YYDKDF (reference sequence). CDR3 length equals 18 residues. The CDR3 protein is CATSRDLGLAGVADTQYF. CDR3 sequence (DNA): TGTGCCACCAGCAGAGACTTAGGCCTAGCGGGAGTGGCAGATACGCAGTATTTT.

This clonotype was seen only a few times. The V gene is TRBV7-9, the J gene TRBJ2-1; tentative D call: TRBD2 (6 bases). The CDR3 is 15 amino acids. Germline CDR1 reads SEHNR; CDR2 reads FQNEAQ (reference sequence). V was cut by 5 bases and J by 9 bases, with 20 bases left in between. CDR3 residues: CASSLPSYKEGEQFF. The CDR3 DNA reads TGTGCCAGCAGCCTCCCCTCATACAAGGAGGGTGAGCAGTTCTTC.

There are a few counts of this clonotype. The rearrangement links TRBV9 to TRBJ2-1, with a weak D call TRBD2 (5 bases). V lost 0 bases and J lost 6, with 13 bases in between. There are 15 residues in the CDR3. Germline CDR1 SGDLS, CDR2 YYNGEE. The CDR3 DNA reads as TGTGCCAGCAGCGTAGGGCAGGCTAGCTTCAATGAGCAGTTCTTC. It encodes CASSVGQASFNEQFF.

V gene TRBV29-1 combines with J gene TRBJ1-2; TRBD1 aligns across 8 bases. Germline loops: CDR1 SQVTM, CDR2 ANQGSEA. This CDR3 region has 14 residues. V lost 4 bases and J lost 2; bases outside the gene matches: 6. The CDR3 region is CSVVDRGSNYGYTF. The CDR3 bases are TGCAGCGTTGTCGACAGGGGCTCCAACTATGGCTACACCTTC.

The V call is TRBV5-1, the J call TRBJ2-7; D possibly corresponds to TRBD2 (5 bases). Germline CDR1 is SGHRS and CDR2 is YFSETQ. Trimming removed 1 base from V and 6 bases from J, with 8 bases in between. The CDR3 has 12 residues. CDR3 protein: CASSLTSREQYF. In DNA form, the CDR3 reads TGCGCCAGCAGCTTGACTAGTCGCGAGCAGTACTTC.

This clonotype was counted only a few times. The genes are TRBV18 and TRBJ1-2; 9 bases map to TRBD1. CDR3 size: 14 residues. J gave up 6 bases and V 3 bases, and 5 bases lay outside the gene matches. The V gene's germline CDR1 is KGHSH and CDR2 LQKENI. The CDR3 is CASSPDRGPHGYTF. The CDR3 nucleotides read TGTGCCAGCTCACCGGACAGGGGACCCCATGGCTACACCTTC.

This clonotype was found a few times. The V gene is TRBV15, the J gene TRBJ2-7, with 8 bases aligning to TRBD2. CDR1 is LNHNV, CDR2 YYDKDF, per germline (reference sequence). The CDR3 has 17 residues. The J segment lost 2 bases and the V segment lost 0 bases, leaving 9 bases of the junction unmatched. The CDR3, as DNA: TGTGCCACCAGCAGAGACTCCCCGGGAGGGGGTACCTACGAGCAGTACTTC. It is translated as CATSRDSPGGGTYEQYF.

A few counts support this clonotype. The chain carries TRBV28 and TRBJ2-7, with a possible D match to TRBD2 (7 bases). CDR1 MDHEN and CDR2 SYDVKM come from the germline V gene. V dropped 7 bases and J dropped 3 bases, with 16 bases sitting between them. CDR3 length: 14 amino acids. This CDR3 is CASKDHREGYEQYF. The CDR3 bases are TGTGCCAGCAAGGACCACAGGGAGGGCTACGAGCAGTACTTC.

The chain couples TRBV7-8 to TRBJ2-7; TRBD2 agrees at 8 bases. The CDR3 has 15 amino acids. Germline loops: CDR1 SGHVS, CDR2 FQNEAQ. V lost 5 bases and J lost 2; bases outside the gene matches: 8. The CDR3: CASSPEPGLAYEQYF. DNA for the CDR3: TGTGCCAGCAGCCCCGAACCGGGACTAGCCTACGAGCAGTACTTC.

This clonotype was observed a few times. The genes are TRBV7-9 and TRBJ2-1, with unresolved D. The CDR3 consists of 15 residues. Trimming shortened V by 4 bases and J by 0 bases, and 10 bases separated the two germline ends. Germline V CDR1 and CDR2: SEHNR, FQNEAQ (reference sequence). Here the CDR3 DNA reads TGTGCCAGCAGCTACACCCTTAGCTCCTACAATGAGCAGTTCTTC. This gives the protein CASSYTLSSYNEQFF.

This clonotype was recorded a few times. This chain connects TRBV19 to TRBJ2-7, with TRBD1 matching over 7 bases. The CDR3 covers 15 residues. Germline CDR1 is LNHDA and CDR2 is SQIVND (reference sequence). After removal of 3 bases from V and 3 bases from J, the junction contained 8 bases not matched to a gene. The CDR3 sequence: CASSMGQSSFYEQYF. The CDR3 coding sequence is TGTGCCAGTAGTATGGGACAGAGTTCCTTCTACGAGCAGTACTTC.

This clonotype was detected only a few times. The chain employs TRBV6-1 and TRBJ1-2; perhaps TRBD1 as D (6 bases). In germline, CDR1 is MNHNS, CDR2 SASEGT. Trimming cost V 5 bases and J 4 bases, with 14 bases left between them. The length of the CDR3 is 14 residues. This CDR3 reads CASSQTGSGYGYTF. CDR3 sequence (DNA): TGTGCCAGCAGTCAAACAGGGTCCGGCTATGGCTACACCTTC.

This clonotype has a handful of counts. The chain couples TRBV5-1 to TRBJ2-7; 12 bases map to TRBD2. CDR1 is SGHRS, CDR2 YFSETQ, per germline. V shed 0 bases and J 8 bases; nucleotides not matched to a gene: 9. The length of the CDR3 is 16 residues. The CDR3 sequence is CASSLALAGGPGKQYF. In DNA, the CDR3 is TGCGCCAGCAGCTTGGCGCTAGCGGGGGGGCCTGGAAAGCAGTACTTC.

The J gene is TRBJ1-4, the V gene TRBV5-1, with D maybe TRBD1 (5 bases). The CDR3 is 14 amino acids. V lost 3 bases, J lost 6 bases, and 12 bases lay in between. Germline V gene lookup returns CDR1 SGHRS and CDR2 YFSETQ. The CDR3 sequence is CASSWELGDEKLFF. In DNA, the CDR3 is TGCGCCAGCAGCTGGGAATTAGGGGATGAAAAACTGTTTTTT.